Listed below are T cell receptor beta chains from one sample, sequenced in a study of long-term antiretroviral therapy in people with HIV. Clones were read by immunoSEQ multiplex PCR, and TCRdb kept only the in-frame ones, dropping some. The sample shows some 29,000 clones, 95% to 98% of them seen only once. Sequenced material: unsorted PBMCs, taken 7.6 years after starting antiretroviral therapy. The receptors were sampled from a man aged 25-45 years with HIV. Both conserved end residues are part of each CDR3. D genes are given only for firm matches. Expanded clones get a size class; other rows say once, few or many, or leave the size out.

d_gene: NA
v_gene: TRBV6-5
j_gene: TRBJ2-1
abundance: NA
CDR3nt: TGTGCCAGCAGCCTACTAGGATCCTACAATGAGCAGTTCTTC
CDR3aa: CASSLLGSYNEQFF

d_gene: NA
v_gene: TRBV27
j_gene: TRBJ2-7
abundance: NA
CDR3nt: TGTGCCAGCAGTTTAGCCCCGGGGGCCTACGAGCAGTACTTC
CDR3aa: CASSLAPGAYEQYF

d_gene: TRBD2
v_gene: TRBV2
j_gene: TRBJ2-1
abundance: NA
CDR3nt: TGTGCCAGCAGTGAAGCGGGGGCTAGCGGGAGCTCCTACAATGAGCAGTTCTTC
CDR3aa: CASSEAGASGSSYNEQFF

d_gene: NA
v_gene: TRBV4-1
j_gene: TRBJ1-3
abundance: NA
CDR3nt: TGCGCCAGCAGCCAAGGAGGGACCGGAAACACCATATATTTT
CDR3aa: CASSQGGTGNTIYF

d_gene: NA
v_gene: TRBV30
j_gene: TRBJ2-1
abundance: NA
CDR3nt: TGTGCCTGGAGTGTACAGGGACCAATAAGAAGCAATGAGCAGTTCTTC
CDR3aa: CAWSVQGPIRSNEQFF

d_gene: TRBD1
v_gene: TRBV5-1
j_gene: TRBJ2-3
abundance: once
CDR3nt: TGCGCCAGCAGCTTGGAAGGGACAGGGGGTGGCACAGATACGCAGTATTTT
CDR3aa: CASSLEGTGGGTDTQYF

d_gene: NA
v_gene: TRBV7-2
j_gene: TRBJ1-5
abundance: NA
CDR3nt: TGTGCCAGCAGCTTCTTCCCGGGCACCAATCAGCCCCAGCATTTT
CDR3aa: CASSFFPGTNQPQHF

d_gene: NA
v_gene: TRBV29-1
j_gene: TRBJ2-7
abundance: NA
CDR3nt: TGCAGCGTTGAAGATCCAGACCGTGGGGGCTACGAGCAGTACTTC
CDR3aa: CSVEDPDRGGYEQYF

d_gene: NA
v_gene: TRBV5-1
j_gene: TRBJ2-5
abundance: NA
CDR3nt: TGCGCCAGCAGCCTATTAGATGGAGGGCAAGAGACCCAGTACTTC
CDR3aa: CASSLLDGGQETQYF

d_gene: TRBD1
v_gene: TRBV11-2
j_gene: TRBJ1-5
abundance: NA
CDR3nt: TGTGCCAGCAGCCTGGACAGGAACAATCAGCCCCAGCATTTT
CDR3aa: CASSLDRNNQPQHF

d_gene: TRBD1
v_gene: TRBV6-1
j_gene: TRBJ1-6
abundance: NA
CDR3nt: TGTGCCAGCAGGGACAGGGTCGGATGGTCACCCCTCCACTTT
CDR3aa: CASRDRVGWSPLHF

d_gene: NA
v_gene: TRBV4-3
j_gene: TRBJ1-6
abundance: NA
CDR3nt: TGCGCCAGCAGCCAAGATCGAGCGTATGCGCCCCTCCACTTT
CDR3aa: CASSQDRAYAPLHF

d_gene: NA
v_gene: TRBV6-1
j_gene: TRBJ2-5
abundance: NA
CDR3nt: TGTGCCAGCAATAGGGAGGGGGCGATATTAGGGACCCAGTACTTC
CDR3aa: CASNREGAILGTQYF

d_gene: NA
v_gene: TRBV6-5
j_gene: TRBJ2-7
abundance: NA
CDR3nt: TGTGCCAGCAGTTCTCCCACTCGGCCGGAGGACGAGCAGTACTTC
CDR3aa: CASSSPTRPEDEQYF

d_gene: NA
v_gene: TRBV4-3
j_gene: TRBJ2-7
abundance: NA
CDR3nt: TGCGCCAGCAGTACTTCATTTGGGACTGAGGCCTACGAGCAGTACTTC
CDR3aa: CASSTSFGTEAYEQYF

d_gene: NA
v_gene: TRBV5-6
j_gene: TRBJ2-2
abundance: NA
CDR3nt: TGTGCCAGCAGCTTCGACCTCAGGGCGGCCGGGGAGCTGTTTTTT
CDR3aa: CASSFDLRAAGELFF

d_gene: NA
v_gene: TRBV29-1
j_gene: TRBJ2-7
abundance: NA
CDR3nt: TGCAGCGTTTCCCTCGGGGTGGCGGGATCCGAGCAGTACTTC
CDR3aa: CSVSLGVAGSEQYF

d_gene: TRBD1
v_gene: TRBV6-5
j_gene: TRBJ1-4
abundance: NA
CDR3nt: TGTGCCAGCAGTTTAGGAGGGGGCAAGATTGAAAAACTGTTTTTT
CDR3aa: CASSLGGGKIEKLFF

d_gene: NA
v_gene: TRBV11-2
j_gene: TRBJ2-7
abundance: NA
CDR3nt: TGTGCCAGCAGCTTAGACAGGGGCCACGAGCAGTACTTC
CDR3aa: CASSLDRGHEQYF

d_gene: TRBD1
v_gene: TRBV19
j_gene: TRBJ1-1
abundance: NA
CDR3nt: TGTGCCAGTAGTATCGGACAGGGCCTAATTAACACTGAAGCTTTCTTT
CDR3aa: CASSIGQGLINTEAFF

d_gene: NA
v_gene: TRBV19
j_gene: TRBJ2-1
abundance: NA
CDR3nt: TGTGCCAGTAGTATGATCTACGGCTCCTACAATGAGCAGTTCTTC
CDR3aa: CASSMIYGSYNEQFF

d_gene: NA
v_gene: TRBV11-3
j_gene: TRBJ2-3
abundance: NA
CDR3nt: TGTGCCAGCAGCGGAGGGATAGCCACAGATACGCAGTATTTT
CDR3aa: CASSGGIATDTQYF

d_gene: TRBD2
v_gene: TRBV7-7
j_gene: TRBJ2-2
abundance: NA
CDR3nt: TGTGCTAGCAGCTTGACTAGCGGGAGTCTCCCCGGGGAGCTGTTTTTT
CDR3aa: CASSLTSGSLPGELFF